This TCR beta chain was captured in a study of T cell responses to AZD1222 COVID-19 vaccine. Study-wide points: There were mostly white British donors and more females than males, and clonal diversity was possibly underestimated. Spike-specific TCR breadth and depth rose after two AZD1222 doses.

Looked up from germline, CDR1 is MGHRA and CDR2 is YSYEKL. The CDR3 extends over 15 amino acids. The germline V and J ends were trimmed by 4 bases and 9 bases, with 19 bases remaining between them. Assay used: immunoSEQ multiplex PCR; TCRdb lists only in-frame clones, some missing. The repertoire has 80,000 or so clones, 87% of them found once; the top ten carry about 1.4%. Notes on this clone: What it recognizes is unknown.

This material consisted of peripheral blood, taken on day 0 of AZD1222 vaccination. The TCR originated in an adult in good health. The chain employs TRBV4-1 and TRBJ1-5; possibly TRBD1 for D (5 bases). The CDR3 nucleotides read TGCGCCAGCAGCCGTGGCGGGGGGGGTGACCGGCCCCAGCATTTT. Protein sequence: CASSRGGGGDRPQHF.